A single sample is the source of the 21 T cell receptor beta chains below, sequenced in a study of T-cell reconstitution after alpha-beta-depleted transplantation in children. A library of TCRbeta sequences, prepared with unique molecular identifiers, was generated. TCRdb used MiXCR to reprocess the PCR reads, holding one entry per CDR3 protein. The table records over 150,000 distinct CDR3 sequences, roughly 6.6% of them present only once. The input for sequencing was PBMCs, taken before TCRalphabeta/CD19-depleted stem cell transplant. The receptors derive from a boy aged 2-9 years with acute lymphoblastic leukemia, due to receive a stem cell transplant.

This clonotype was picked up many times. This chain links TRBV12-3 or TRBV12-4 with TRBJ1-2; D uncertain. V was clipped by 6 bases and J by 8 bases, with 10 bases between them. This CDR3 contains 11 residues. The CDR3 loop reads CASSLLGGYTF. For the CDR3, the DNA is TGTGCCAGCAGCTTACTCGGGGGCTACACCTTC.

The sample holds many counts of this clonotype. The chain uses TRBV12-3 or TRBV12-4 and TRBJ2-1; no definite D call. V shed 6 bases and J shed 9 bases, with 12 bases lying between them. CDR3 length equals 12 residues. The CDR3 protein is CASSPTSIEQFF. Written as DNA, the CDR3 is TGTGCCAGCAGCCCGACATCCATTGAGCAGTTCTTC.

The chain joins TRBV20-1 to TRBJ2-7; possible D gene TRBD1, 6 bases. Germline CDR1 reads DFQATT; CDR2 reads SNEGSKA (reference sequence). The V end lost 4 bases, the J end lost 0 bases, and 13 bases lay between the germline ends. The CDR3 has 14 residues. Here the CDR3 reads CSATRQAGSYEQYF. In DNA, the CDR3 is TGCAGTGCTACCCGACAGGCCGGCTCCTACGAGCAGTACTTC.

As DNA, the CDR3 is TGTGCCAGCGTGGGATGGCCAGCCGCTGGCTACACCTTC. This sequence encodes CASVGWPAAGYTF. The V and J genes are TRBV28 and TRBJ1-2; D uncertain. The CDR3 runs to 13 residues. Germline CDR1 is MDHEN and CDR2 is SYDVKM. V was trimmed by 8 bases and J by 7 bases, leaving 17 bases between them.

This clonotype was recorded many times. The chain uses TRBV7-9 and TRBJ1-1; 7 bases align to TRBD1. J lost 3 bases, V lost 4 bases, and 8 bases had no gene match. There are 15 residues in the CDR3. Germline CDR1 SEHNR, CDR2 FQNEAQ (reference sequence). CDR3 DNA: TGTGCCAGCAGCTCGACAGGGCTCGTGTACACTGAAGCTTTCTTT. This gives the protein CASSSTGLVYTEAFF.

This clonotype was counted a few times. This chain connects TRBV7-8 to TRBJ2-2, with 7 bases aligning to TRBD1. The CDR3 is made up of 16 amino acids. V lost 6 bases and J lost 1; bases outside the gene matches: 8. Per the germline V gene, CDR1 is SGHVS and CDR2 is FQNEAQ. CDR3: CASRMGTGVNTGELFF. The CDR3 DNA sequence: TGTGCCAGCAGAATGGGCACAGGGGTGAACACCGGGGAGCTGTTTTTT.

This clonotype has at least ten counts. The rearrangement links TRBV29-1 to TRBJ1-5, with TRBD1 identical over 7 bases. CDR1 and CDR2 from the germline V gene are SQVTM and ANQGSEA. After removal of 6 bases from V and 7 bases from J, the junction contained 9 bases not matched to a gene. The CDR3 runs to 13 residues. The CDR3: CSVTGQERQPQHF. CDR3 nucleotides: TGCAGCGTCACCGGACAGGAGAGACAGCCCCAGCATTTT.

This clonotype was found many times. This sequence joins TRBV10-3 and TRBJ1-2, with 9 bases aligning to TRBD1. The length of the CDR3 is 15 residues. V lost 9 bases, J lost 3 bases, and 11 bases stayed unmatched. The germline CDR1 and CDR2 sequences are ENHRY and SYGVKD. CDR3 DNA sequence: TGTGCCATGAGATCCGGGACAGGGAAAGACTATGGCTACACCTTC. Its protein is CAMRSGTGKDYGYTF.

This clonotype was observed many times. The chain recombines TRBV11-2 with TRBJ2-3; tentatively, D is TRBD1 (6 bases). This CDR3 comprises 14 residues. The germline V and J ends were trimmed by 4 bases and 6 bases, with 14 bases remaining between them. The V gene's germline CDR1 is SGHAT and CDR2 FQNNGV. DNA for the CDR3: TGTGCCAGCAGCTACAGGGTTGTGCGGGATACGCAGTATTTT. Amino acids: CASSYRVVRDTQYF.

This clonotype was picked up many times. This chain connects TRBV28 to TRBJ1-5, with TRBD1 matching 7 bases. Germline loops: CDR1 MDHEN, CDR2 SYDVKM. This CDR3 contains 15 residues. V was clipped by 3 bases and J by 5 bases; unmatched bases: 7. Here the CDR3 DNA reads TGTGCCAGCAGTTTTCCCCAGGGACAGCATCAGCCCCAGCATTTT. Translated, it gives CASSFPQGQHQPQHF. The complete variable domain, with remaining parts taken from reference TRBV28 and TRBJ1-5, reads DVKVTQSSRYLVKRTGEKVFLECVQDMDHENMFWYRQDPGLGLRLIYFSYDVKMKEKGDIPEGYSVSREKKERFSLILESASTNQTSMYLCASSFPQGQHQPQHFGDGTRLSIL.

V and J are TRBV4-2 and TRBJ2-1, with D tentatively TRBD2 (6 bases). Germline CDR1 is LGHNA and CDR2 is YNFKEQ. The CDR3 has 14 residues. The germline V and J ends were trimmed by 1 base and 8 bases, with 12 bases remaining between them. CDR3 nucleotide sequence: TGTGCCAGCAGCCAAGTGGAGGGGCTGGATGAGCAGTTCTTC. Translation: CASSQVEGLDEQFF.

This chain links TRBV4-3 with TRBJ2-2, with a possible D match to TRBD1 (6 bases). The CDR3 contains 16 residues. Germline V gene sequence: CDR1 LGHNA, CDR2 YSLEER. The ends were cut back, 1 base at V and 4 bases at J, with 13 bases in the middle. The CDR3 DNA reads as TGCGCCAGCAGCCAAGCAGTGGGGGCCGGCACCGGGGAGCTGTTTTTT. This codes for CASSQAVGAGTGELFF.

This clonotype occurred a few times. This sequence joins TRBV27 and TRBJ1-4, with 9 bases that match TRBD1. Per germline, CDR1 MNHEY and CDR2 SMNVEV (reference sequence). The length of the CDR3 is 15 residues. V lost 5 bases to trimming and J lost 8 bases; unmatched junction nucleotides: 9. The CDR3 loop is CASSARTGVVEKLFF. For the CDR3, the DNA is TGTGCCAGCAGTGCACGGACAGGGGTTGTGGAAAAACTGTTTTTT.

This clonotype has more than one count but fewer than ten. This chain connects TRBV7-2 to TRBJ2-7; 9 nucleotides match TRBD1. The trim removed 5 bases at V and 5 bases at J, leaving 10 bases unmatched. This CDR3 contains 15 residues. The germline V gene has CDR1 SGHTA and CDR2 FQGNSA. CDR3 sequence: CASSPQSGTGNEQYF. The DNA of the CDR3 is TGTGCCAGCAGCCCCCAGTCCGGGACAGGGAACGAGCAGTACTTC.

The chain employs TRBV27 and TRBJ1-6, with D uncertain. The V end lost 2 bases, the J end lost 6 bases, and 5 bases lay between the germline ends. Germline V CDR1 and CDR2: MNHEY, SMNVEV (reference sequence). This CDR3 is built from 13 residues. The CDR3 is CASSLHINSPLHF. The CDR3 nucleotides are TGTGCCAGCAGTTTACACATTAATTCACCCCTCCACTTT.

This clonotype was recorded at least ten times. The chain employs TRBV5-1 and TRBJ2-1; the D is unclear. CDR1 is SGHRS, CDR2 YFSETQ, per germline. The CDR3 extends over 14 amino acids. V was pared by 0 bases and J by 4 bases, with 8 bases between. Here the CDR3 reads CASSLDGQYNEQFF. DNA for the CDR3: TGCGCCAGCAGCTTGGACGGCCAGTACAATGAGCAGTTCTTC.

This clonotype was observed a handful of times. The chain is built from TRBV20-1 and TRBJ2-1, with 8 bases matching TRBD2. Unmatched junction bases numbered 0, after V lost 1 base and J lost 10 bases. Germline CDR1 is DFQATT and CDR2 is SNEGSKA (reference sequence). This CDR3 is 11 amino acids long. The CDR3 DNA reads TGCAGTGCTAGAGGGACTAGCGAGCAGTTCTTC. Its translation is CSARGTSEQFF.

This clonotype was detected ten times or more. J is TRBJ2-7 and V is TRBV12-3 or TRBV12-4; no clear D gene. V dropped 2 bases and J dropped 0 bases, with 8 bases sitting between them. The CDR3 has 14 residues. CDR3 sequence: CASSLKGDSYEQYF. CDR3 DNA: TGTGCCAGCAGTTTAAAAGGCGACTCCTACGAGCAGTACTTC.

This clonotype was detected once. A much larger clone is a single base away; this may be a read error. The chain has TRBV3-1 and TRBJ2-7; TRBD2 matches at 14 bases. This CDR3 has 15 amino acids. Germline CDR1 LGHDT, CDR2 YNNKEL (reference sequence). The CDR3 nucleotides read TGTGCCTGCAGCCAAAGGGGGACTAGCGGGAGCGAGCAGTACTTC. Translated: CACSQRGTSGSEQYF.

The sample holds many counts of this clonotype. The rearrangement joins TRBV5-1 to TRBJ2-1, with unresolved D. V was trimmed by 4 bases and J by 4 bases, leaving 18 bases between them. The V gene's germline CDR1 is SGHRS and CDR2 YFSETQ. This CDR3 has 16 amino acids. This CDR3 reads CASSPDSSWLYNEQFF. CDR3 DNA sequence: TGCGCCAGCAGCCCAGATTCTAGTTGGCTTTACAATGAGCAGTTCTTC. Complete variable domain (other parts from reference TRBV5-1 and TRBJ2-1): KAGVTQTPRYLIKTRGQQVTLSCSPISGHRSVSWYQQTPGQGLQFLFEYFSETQRNKGNFPGRFSGRQFSNSRSEMNVSTLELGDSALYLCASSPDSSWLYNEQFFGPGTRLTVL.

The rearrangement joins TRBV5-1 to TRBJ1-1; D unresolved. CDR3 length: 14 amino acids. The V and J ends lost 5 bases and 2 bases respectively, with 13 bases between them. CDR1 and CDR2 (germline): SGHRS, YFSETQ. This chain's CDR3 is CASSLMADNTEAFF. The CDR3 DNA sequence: TGCGCCAGCAGTTTGATGGCAGATAACACTGAAGCTTTCTTT.